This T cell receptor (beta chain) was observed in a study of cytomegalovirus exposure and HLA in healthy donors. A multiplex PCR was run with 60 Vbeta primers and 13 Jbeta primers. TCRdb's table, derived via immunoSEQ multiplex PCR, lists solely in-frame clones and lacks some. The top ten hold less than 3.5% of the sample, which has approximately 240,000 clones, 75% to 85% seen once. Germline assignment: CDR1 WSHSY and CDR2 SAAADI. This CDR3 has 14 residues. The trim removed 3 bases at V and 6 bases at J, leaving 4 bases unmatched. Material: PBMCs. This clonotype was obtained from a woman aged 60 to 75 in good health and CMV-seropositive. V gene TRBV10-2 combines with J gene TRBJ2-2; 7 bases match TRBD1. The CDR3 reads CASSESQGAGELFF. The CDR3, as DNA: TGCGCCAGCAGTGAATCTCAGGGGGCCGGGGAGCTGTTTTTT.